The 16 T cell receptor beta chains below come from one sample, sequenced in a study of cytomegalovirus exposure and HLA in healthy donors. Use of 60 Vbeta and 13 Jbeta primers characterized the PCR. The table came from immunoSEQ multiplex PCR; TCRdb's copy has only in-frame clones and leaves some out. Its table records under 130,000 clones. The sample consisted of PBMCs. Receptors were obtained from a man in his fifties in good health and CMV-seronegative.

This rearrangement joins TRBV6-5 to TRBJ1-3; 10 nucleotides line up with TRBD1. With V trimmed by 1 base and J by 4 bases, 4 bases remained unmatched. Germline assignment: CDR1 MNHEY and CDR2 SVGAGI. The CDR3 is 16 amino acids. The CDR3 is CASSYYGTGDGNTIYF. CDR3 coding DNA: TGTGCCAGCAGTTACTACGGGACAGGGGACGGAAACACCATATATTTT.

The chain combines TRBV7-2 with TRBJ1-5; D unresolved. CDR3 length: 13 amino acids. Trimming left V 5 bases short and J 7 bases short, with 12 bases between. Germline V gene data show CDR1 as SGHTA and CDR2 as FQGNSA. The CDR3 nucleotides read TGTGCCAGCAGCCCCGGGAGGGCCCAGCCCCAGCATTTT. It yields the protein CASSPGRAQPQHF.

The chain uses TRBV20-1 and TRBJ2-7; 7 bases agree with TRBD1. The CDR3 totals 11 residues. Per germline, CDR1 DFQATT and CDR2 SNEGSKA (reference sequence). Trimming cost V 0 bases and J 12 bases; bases outside gene matches: 5. The CDR3 coding sequence is TGCAGTGCTAGAGACCAGGGGGTACTGTACTTC. Translating gives CSARDQGVLYF.

The gene calls are TRBV7-2 and TRBJ2-7; tentative D call: TRBD1 (6 bases). The CDR3 runs to 15 residues. The V end was cut by 5 bases, the J end by 2 bases, with 16 bases between. CDR1 SGHTA and CDR2 FQGNSA come from the germline V gene. CDR3 nucleotides: TGTGCCAGCAGCCCCGCCGGGACAAATGCCTACGAGCAGTACTTC. This gives the protein CASSPAGTNAYEQYF. The whole variable domain, filled in from reference TRBV7-2 and TRBJ2-7, reads GAGVSQSPSNKVTEKGKDVELRCDPISGHTALYWYRQSLGQGLEFLIYFQGNSAPDKSGLPSDRFSAERTGGSVSTLTIQRTQQEDSAVYLCASSPAGTNAYEQYFGPGTRLTVT.

CDR3 sequence (DNA): TGCGCCAGCAGCCGGGAGGAGCCTAGCCACGAGCAGTACTTC. It translates to CASSREEPSHEQYF. The rearrangement joins TRBV4-1 to TRBJ2-5, with TRBD2 as a possible D gene (6 bases). The J call may not be correct, given that the DNA end is closer to TRBJ2-7. CDR3 length equals 14 residues. The germline CDR1 and CDR2 sequences are MGHRA and YSYEKL.

The V gene is TRBV6-1, the J gene TRBJ1-2, with D perhaps matching TRBD1 (6 bases). The ends were cut back, 7 bases at V and 4 bases at J, with 16 bases in the middle. Germline lookup yields CDR1 MNHNS and CDR2 SASEGT. The CDR3 consists of 14 residues. The CDR3 is CASIERGRFYGYTF. CDR3 in DNA: TGTGCCAGCATCGAAAGGGGGAGATTCTATGGCTACACCTTC.

The chain uses TRBV30 and TRBJ2-3; 7 nucleotides agree with TRBD2. CDR3 length: 13 amino acids. Germline V lookup: CDR1 GTSNPN, CDR2 SVGIG (reference sequence). Unmatched junction bases numbered 3, after V lost 4 bases and J lost 2 bases. CDR3 nucleotide sequence: TGTGCCTGGAACCAGCGGGACACAGATACGCAGTATTTT. Its translation: CAWNQRDTDTQYF.

The CDR3 region has the DNA TGTGCCAGCAGCAGTCGGGAGTATTCACCCCTCCACTTT. Translated, it gives CASSSREYSPLHF. The genes are TRBV7-2 and TRBJ1-6; D is undetermined. Looked up from germline, CDR1 is SGHTA and CDR2 is FQGNSA. The CDR3 runs 13 residues. V lost 5 bases to trimming and J lost 8 bases, with 10 bases between them.

The chain uses TRBV7-2 and TRBJ2-1, with a tentative D call TRBD1 (5 bases). The germline V and J ends were trimmed by 5 bases and 7 bases, with 21 bases remaining between them. CDR1 SGHTA and CDR2 FQGNSA come from the germline V gene. There are 16 residues in the CDR3. The CDR3 sequence: CASSLDQGHGLNEQFF. The CDR3 nucleotides read TGTGCCAGCAGCCTAGATCAGGGTCACGGATTGAATGAGCAGTTCTTC.

The V and J genes are TRBV2 and TRBJ1-5; maybe TRBD1 (5 bases). With 6 bases removed from V and 7 bases from J, the gap between germline ends came to 10 bases. This CDR3 has 12 residues. Germline V gives CDR1 SNHLY, CDR2 FYNNEI. The chain's CDR3 is CASSAGIQPQHF. As DNA, the CDR3 is TGTGCCAGCAGCGCAGGGATCCAGCCCCAGCATTTT.

V and J are TRBV11-3 and TRBJ1-1; 7 positions match TRBD1. Trimming took 4 bases from V and 0 from J; bases not matched to a gene: 8. Germline V gene lookup returns CDR1 SGHNT and CDR2 YENEEA. The CDR3 has 16 amino acids. CDR3 amino acids: CASSSPRGQVNTEAFF. In nucleotides, the CDR3 is TGTGCCAGCAGCTCCCCGAGAGGACAGGTGAACACTGAAGCTTTCTTT.

The rearrangement joins TRBV2 to TRBJ1-1; possible D gene TRBD1, 5 bases. Germline assignment: CDR1 SNHLY and CDR2 FYNNEI. The CDR3 runs to 13 residues. V shed 6 bases and J shed 0 bases, with 8 bases lying between them. CDR3 loop: CASRKGMNTEAFF. The CDR3 DNA follows: TGTGCCAGCAGGAAGGGGATGAACACTGAAGCTTTCTTT.

The chain joins TRBV18 to TRBJ2-3; 7 positions match TRBD2. Trimming cost V 6 bases and J 5 bases; bases outside gene matches: 11. The CDR3 sequence is 15 residues long. Per the germline V gene, CDR1 is KGHSH and CDR2 is LQKENI. CDR3 in amino acids: CASSSSRAGEDTQYF. DNA for the CDR3: TGTGCCAGCTCCTCCAGCCGGGCGGGGGAAGATACGCAGTATTTT.

The chain joins TRBV5-1 to TRBJ1-4; no firm D call. V shed 3 bases and J shed 8 bases, with 14 bases lying between them. Germline-derived CDR1 and CDR2 are SGHRS and YFSETQ. This CDR3 is built from 14 residues. The CDR3 protein is CASSSNTGGEKLFF. The CDR3 DNA is TGCGCCAGCAGCTCAAATACTGGAGGGGAAAAACTGTTTTTT.

CDR3 sequence (DNA): TGTGCTAGTGGTTTGAAAATAGAGGGATCCTACTATGGCTACACCTTC. It translates to CASGLKIEGSYYGYTF. The chain joins TRBV12-5 to TRBJ1-2, with unresolved D. This CDR3 has 16 amino acids. Germline V gene lookup returns CDR1 LGHNT and CDR2 FRNRAP. V gave up 2 bases and J gave up 3 bases, with 16 bases separating them. Together with reference TRBV12-5 and TRBJ1-2, the CDR3 gives the full variable domain: DARVTQTPRHKVTEMGQEVTMRCQPILGHNTVFWYRQTMMQGLELLAYFRNRAPLDDSGMPKDRFSAEMPDATLATLKIQPSEPRDSAVYFCASGLKIEGSYYGYTFGSGTRLTVV.

The gene calls are TRBV18 and TRBJ1-4; a possible D gene is TRBD1 (5 bases). V was cut by 2 bases and J by 8 bases, with 12 bases left in between. This CDR3 contains 14 residues. Germline CDR1 is KGHSH and CDR2 is LQKENI. CDR3 protein: CASSPSSGGEKLFF. CDR3 DNA sequence: TGTGCCAGCTCACCATCGTCCGGGGGGGAAAAACTGTTTTTT.